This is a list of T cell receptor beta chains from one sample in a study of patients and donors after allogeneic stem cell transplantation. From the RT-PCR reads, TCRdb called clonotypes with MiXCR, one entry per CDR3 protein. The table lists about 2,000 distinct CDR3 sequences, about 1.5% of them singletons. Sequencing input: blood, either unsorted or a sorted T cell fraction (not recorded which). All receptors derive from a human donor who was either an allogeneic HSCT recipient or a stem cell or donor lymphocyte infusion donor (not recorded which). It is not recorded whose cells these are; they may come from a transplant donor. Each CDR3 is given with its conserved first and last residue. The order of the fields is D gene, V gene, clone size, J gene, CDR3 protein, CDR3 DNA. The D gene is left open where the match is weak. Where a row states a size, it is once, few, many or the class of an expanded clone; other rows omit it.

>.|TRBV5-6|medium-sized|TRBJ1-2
CASSLGFGTDYGYTF
TGTGCCAGCAGCTTGGGGTTCGGGACGGACTATGGCTACACCTTC
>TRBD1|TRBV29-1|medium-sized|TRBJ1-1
CSVGLTGDTEAFF
TGCAGCGTTGGACTGACAGGGGACACTGAAGCTTTCTTT
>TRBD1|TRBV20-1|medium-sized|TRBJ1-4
CSASGTGEKLFF
TGCAGTGCTTCCGGGACAGGGGAAAAACTGTTTTTT
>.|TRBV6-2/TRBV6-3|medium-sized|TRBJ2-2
CASSGGYSTGELFF
TGTGCCAGCAGTGGAGGCTATAGCACCGGGGAGCTGTTTTTT
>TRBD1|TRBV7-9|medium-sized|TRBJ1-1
CASSSTGEAFF
TGTGCCAGCAGCTCGACAGGGGAAGCTTTCTTT
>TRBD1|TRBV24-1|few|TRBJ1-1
CATRGSGQSNTEAFF
TGTGCCACCAGGGGGTCGGGACAGTCGAACACTGAAGCTTTCTTT
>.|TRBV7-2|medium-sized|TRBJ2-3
CASSLAADTQYF
TGTGCCAGCAGCTTGGCCGCAGATACGCAGTATTTT
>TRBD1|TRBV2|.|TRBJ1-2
CASSVTGEASGYTF
TGTGCCAGCAGCGTCACAGGGGAGGCGAGTGGCTACACCTTC
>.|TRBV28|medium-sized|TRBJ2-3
CATTSTDTQYF
TGTGCCACCACTAGCACAGATACGCAGTATTTT
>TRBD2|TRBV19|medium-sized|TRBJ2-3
CASSTPPGGQYF
TGTGCCAGTAGTACACCGCCGGGGGGGCAGTATTTT
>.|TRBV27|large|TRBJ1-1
CASSLSRRVTEAFF
TGTGCCAGCAGTTTATCGCGCAGGGTCACTGAAGCTTTCTTT
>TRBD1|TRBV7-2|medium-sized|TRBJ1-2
CASSSKTGDYGYTF
TGTGCCAGCAGCTCCAAGACAGGGGACTATGGCTACACCTTC
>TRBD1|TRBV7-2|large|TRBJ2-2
CASSSDRIYTGELFF
TGTGCCAGCAGCTCGGACAGGATTTACACCGGGGAGCTGTTTTTT
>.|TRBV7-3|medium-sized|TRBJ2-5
CASSLGPWETQYF
TGTGCCAGCAGCTTAGGTCCTTGGGAGACCCAGTACTTC
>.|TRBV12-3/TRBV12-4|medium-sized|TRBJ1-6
CASSLQGTSPLHF
TGTGCCAGCAGTTTACAGGGAACGTCACCCCTCCACTTT
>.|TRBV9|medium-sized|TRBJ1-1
CASSVSLGENTEAFF
TGTGCCAGCAGCGTGTCTCTGGGCGAAAACACTGAAGCTTTCTTT
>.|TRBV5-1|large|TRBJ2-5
CASSGSRETQYF
TGCGCCAGCAGCGGATCCCGAGAGACCCAGTACTTC
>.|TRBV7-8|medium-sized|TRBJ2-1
CASSLSPAFSYNEQFF
TGTGCCAGCAGCTTAAGTCCGGCCTTTTCTTACAATGAGCAGTTCTTC
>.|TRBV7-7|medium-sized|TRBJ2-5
CASSSAETQYF
TGTGCTAGCAGCTCAGCGGAGACCCAGTACTTC
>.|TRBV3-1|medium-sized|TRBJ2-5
CASSQGRAPSRETQYF
TGTGCCAGCAGCCAAGGCCGGGCCCCCTCAAGGGAGACCCAGTACTTC
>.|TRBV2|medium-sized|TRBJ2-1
CASRDYSLGETYNEQFF
TGTGCCAGCAGGGACTATTCTCTAGGTGAAACCTACAATGAGCAGTTCTTC
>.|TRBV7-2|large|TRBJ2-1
CASSQTVYNEQFF
TGTGCCAGCAGCCAGACAGTTTACAATGAGCAGTTCTTC
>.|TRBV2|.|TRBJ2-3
CASGLTSTDTQYF
TGTGCCAGCGGACTGACTAGCACAGATACGCAGTATTTT
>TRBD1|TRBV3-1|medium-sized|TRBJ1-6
CASSLDRGSPLHF
TGTGCCAGCAGCCTGGACAGGGGTTCACCCCTCCACTTT
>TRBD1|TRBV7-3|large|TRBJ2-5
CASSLTADRGETQYF
TGTGCCAGCAGCTTAACAGCGGACAGGGGAGAGACCCAGTACTTC
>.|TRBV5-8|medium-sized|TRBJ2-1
CASSSSFSSSYNEQFF
TGTGCCAGCAGCTCTAGCTTCTCCAGCTCCTACAATGAGCAGTTCTTC
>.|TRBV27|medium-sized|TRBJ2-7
CASSSGLTGEQYF
TGTGCCAGCAGTTCCGGCTTAACGGGCGAGCAGTACTTC
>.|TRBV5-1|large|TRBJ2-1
CASSLGGENEQFF
TGCGCCAGCAGCTTGGGCGGGGAAAATGAGCAGTTCTTC